Following are 25 T cell receptor beta chains from one sample sequenced in a study of vaccination effects on CD4 cells after COVID-19. When around 9 days of culture had elapsed, CD4+ T cells were isolated. Two-dose vaccination with either BNT162b2 or mRNA-1273 was given to the participants. Antigens of these TCRs are unknown. Clones were read by immunoSEQ multiplex PCR, and TCRdb kept only the in-frame ones, dropping some. The sample consists of some 66,000 clones, around 79% of them appearing once. Source: CD4+ T cells from PBMCs cultured without peptide, taken after COVID-19 vaccination. These TCRs come from a human donor who received a COVID-19 vaccine.

The chain uses TRBV5-1 and TRBJ2-3; no firm D call. Germline V gene data show CDR1 as SGHRS and CDR2 as YFSETQ. CDR3 length: 15 residues. With 4 bases removed from V and 0 bases from J, the gap between germline ends came to 12 bases. The CDR3 region is CASSPSDPSTDTQYF. CDR3 DNA sequence: TGCGCCAGCAGCCCGTCCGACCCCAGCACAGATACGCAGTATTTT. The complete variable domain, with remaining parts taken from reference TRBV5-1 and TRBJ2-3, reads KAGVTQTPRYLIKTRGQQVTLSCSPISGHRSVSWYQQTPGQGLQFLFEYFSETQRNKGNFPGRFSGRQFSNSRSEMNVSTLELGDSALYLCASSPSDPSTDTQYFGPGTRLTVL.

For the CDR3, the DNA is TGTGCCAGCTCACTGGCGCTGGAAAAGACCCAGTACTTC. This encodes CASSLALEKTQYF. The chain has TRBV18 and TRBJ2-5; no clear D gene. The CDR3 is 13 amino acids. From germline, CDR1 is KGHSH and CDR2 LQKENI. Trimming cost V 4 bases and J 6 bases, with 12 bases left between them. Combining the CDR3 with reference TRBV18 and TRBJ2-5 gives the whole variable domain NAGVMQNPRHLVRRRGQEARLRCSPMKGHSHVYWYRQLPEEGLKFMVYLQKENIIDESGMPKERFSAEFPKEGPSILRIQQVVRGDSAAYFCASSLALEKTQYFGPGTRLLVL.

This chain connects TRBV5-1 to TRBJ1-2, with D unresolved. Trimming stripped 1 base from V and 2 bases from J, with 15 bases between. The CDR3 spans 16 residues. Germline V gene data show CDR1 as SGHRS and CDR2 as YFSETQ. The CDR3 DNA follows: TGCGCCAGCAGCTTGTCCGGTTCTGGCTACAACTATGGCTACACCTTC. Amino acids: CASSLSGSGYNYGYTF.

The table lists this clone with a few counts. The rearrangement uses TRBV28 and TRBJ2-7, with TRBD2 as a possible D gene (5 bases). Germline CDR1 MDHEN, CDR2 SYDVKM. With 5 bases removed from V and 5 bases from J, the gap between germline ends came to 22 bases. The CDR3 covers 16 residues. The CDR3 DNA reads as TGTGCCAGCAGTCCATCCCTGAATCGGGGTAGGAACGAGCAGTACGTC. Amino acid sequence: CASSPSLNRGRNEQYV.

This chain connects TRBV5-1 to TRBJ2-3; tentative D call: TRBD1 (5 bases). Germline CDR1 and CDR2: SGHRS and YFSETQ. The CDR3 contains 15 residues. The V end lost 0 bases, the J end lost 6 bases, and 14 bases lay between the germline ends. The CDR3 region has the DNA TGCGCCAGCAGCTTGGTTTTTGTCTCAGGGGATACGCAGTATTTT. Amino acids: CASSLVFVSGDTQYF.

The chain joins TRBV3-1 (or the pseudogene TRBV3-2) to TRBJ1-5, with a possible D match to TRBD1 (5 bases). Germline lookup yields CDR1 LGHDT and CDR2 YNNKEL (reference sequence). The ends were cut back, 4 bases at V and 7 bases at J, with 17 bases in the middle. There are 15 residues in the CDR3. As DNA, the CDR3 is TGTGCCAGCAGCCGGCAGGGTGCTGGGACGCAGCCCCAGCATTTT. Translating it yields CASSRQGAGTQPQHF.

The rearrangement uses TRBV19 and TRBJ2-2, with 9 bases fitting TRBD2. The CDR3 has 13 residues. Germline CDR1 reads LNHDA; CDR2 reads SQIVND (reference sequence). Trimming cost V 6 bases and J 10 bases; bases outside gene matches: 6. The chain's CDR3 is CASRGGGVSELFF. CDR3 bases: TGTGCCAGTAGGGGCGGGGGGGTGTCGGAGCTGTTTTTT.

This sequence joins TRBV11-3 and TRBJ1-1, with 7 bases matching TRBD1. Germline CDR1 is SGHNT and CDR2 is YENEEA. This CDR3 has 15 residues. Trimming removed 5 bases from V and 2 bases from J; junction bases left unmatched: 8. The CDR3 loop is CASSHTGTANTEAFF. As DNA, the CDR3 is TGTGCCAGCAGCCATACCGGGACAGCTAACACTGAAGCTTTCTTT.

This clone was found a few times. V is TRBV2 and J is TRBJ2-2; TRBD1 matches at 9 bases. CDR3 length: 15 amino acids. J gave up 6 bases and V 8 bases, and 10 bases lay outside the gene matches. Germline V lookup: CDR1 SNHLY, CDR2 FYNNEI. The CDR3 spells CASSEDTGGPGELFF. The DNA for the CDR3 is TGTGCCAGCTCCGAGGATACAGGGGGCCCCGGGGAGCTGTTTTTT.

The chain recombines TRBV9 with TRBJ1-2, with a weak D call TRBD1 (6 bases). This CDR3 is built from 15 residues. In germline, CDR1 is SGDLS, CDR2 YYNGEE. The ends were cut back, 3 bases at V and 4 bases at J, with 16 bases in the middle. CDR3 in DNA: TGTGCCAGCAGCGCGGAGGTAGGGGGAGGCTATGGCTACACCTTC. Protein product: CASSAEVGGGYGYTF.

V is TRBV7-9 and J is TRBJ2-5, with TRBD1 identical over 7 bases. Germline V CDR1 and CDR2: SEHNR, FQNEAQ (reference sequence). This CDR3 comprises 16 residues. Germline trimming cut 5 bases from V and 5 bases from J; bases unmatched to any gene: 14. CDR3 bases: TGTGCCAGCAGCCTCATGACAGGGTTGTTGAGGGAGACCCAGTACTTC. Its translation: CASSLMTGLLRETQYF.

A few counts support this clone. The V call is TRBV3-1 (or the pseudogene TRBV3-2), the J call TRBJ2-7; D is uncertain. V was clipped by 0 bases and J by 2 bases, with 8 bases between them. Germline CDR1 and CDR2: LGHDT and YNNKEL (reference sequence). The CDR3 extends over 14 amino acids. CDR3 sequence (DNA): TGTGCCAGCAGCCAAGATCCTCATACCTACGAGCAGTACGTC. Its translation is CASSQDPHTYEQYV.

This chain links TRBV14 with TRBJ1-2, with D tentatively TRBD1 (5 bases). This CDR3 contains 14 residues. V was cut by 4 bases and J by 8 bases, with 17 bases left in between. The germline CDR1 and CDR2 sequences are SGHDN and FVKESK. CDR3 region: CASSPNRSPGGYTF. CDR3 coding DNA: TGTGCCAGCAGCCCTAATAGATCCCCAGGGGGCTACACCTTC.

The chain is built from TRBV7-9 and TRBJ2-3; 7 bases map to TRBD2. CDR1 SEHNR and CDR2 FQNEAQ come from the germline V gene (reference sequence). J gave up 6 bases and V 5 bases, and 14 bases lay outside the gene matches. The length of the CDR3 is 16 residues. The CDR3 is CASSPEGRGSGDTQYF. The CDR3 DNA reads TGTGCCAGCAGCCCCGAGGGGCGGGGGAGTGGGGATACGCAGTATTTT.

The CDR3: CASSVRGSLNTGELFF. The CDR3 DNA is TGTGCCAGCAGCGTAAGGGGCAGCTTGAACACCGGGGAGCTGTTTTTT. This chain connects TRBV9 to TRBJ2-2; the D gene is possibly TRBD1 (5 bases). CDR1 and CDR2 (germline): SGDLS, YYNGEE. Trimming took 1 base from V and 1 from J, leaving 11 bases between them. The CDR3 length is 16 residues.

The count of this clone is one. The rearrangement uses TRBV6-4 and TRBJ2-7, with 10 bases that match TRBD1. Germline V gives CDR1 MRHNA, CDR2 SNTAGT. This CDR3 is built from 14 residues. After removal of 4 bases from V and 2 bases from J, the junction contained 2 bases not matched to a gene. The CDR3 coding sequence is TGTGCCAGCAGTGTAGGGACAGGGGCCTACGAGCAGTACGTC. Translating it yields CASSVGTGAYEQYV.

The chain couples TRBV21-1 to TRBJ1-6. TRBV21-1 is noted as a pseudogene. The CDR3 is made up of 13 amino acids. CDR3 bases: TGTGCCAGCAGCAAATCTGGGAATTCACCCCTCCACTTT. Protein: CASSKSGNSPLHF.

CDR3 bases: TGTGCCAGCAGTTACTCCGGGTCGGGTGAAAAACTGTTTTTT. Amino acids: CASSYSGSGEKLFF. The J gene is TRBJ1-4, the V gene TRBV6-6; no definite D call. The germline CDR1 and CDR2 sequences are MNHNY and SVGAGI (reference sequence). The CDR3 extends over 14 amino acids. V gave up 0 bases and J gave up 7 bases, with 9 bases separating them.

This chain uses TRBV6-2 or TRBV6-3 with TRBJ2-7, with 8 bases fitting TRBD1. The CDR3 totals 15 residues. The junction had 6 bases not matched to a gene; V was cut back by 3 bases and J by 2 bases. CDR1 and CDR2 (germline): MNHEY, SVGEGT. Written as DNA, the CDR3 is TGTGCCAGCAGTTATAAGACAGGGGCCCCCTACGAGCAGTACGTC. Protein product: CASSYKTGAPYEQYV.

This clone turned up a few times. The gene calls are TRBV18 and TRBJ1-4; D not resolved. V was cut by 3 bases and J by 5 bases, with 10 bases left in between. The CDR3 is 14 amino acids. Germline loops: CDR1 KGHSH, CDR2 LQKENI. The CDR3 DNA reads TGTGCCAGCTCACCCGGCGGCGGGAATGAAAAACTGTTTTTT. Protein: CASSPGGGNEKLFF.

The rearrangement joins TRBV5-1 to TRBJ1-1; D is possibly TRBD1 (5 bases). Germline V gene lookup returns CDR1 SGHRS and CDR2 YFSETQ. The CDR3 runs to 12 residues. Trimming shortened V by 4 bases and J by 1 base, and 5 bases separated the two germline ends. CDR3 DNA: TGCGCCAGCAGCAGGGGGAACACTGAAGCTTTCTTT. It encodes CASSRGNTEAFF.

CDR3 region: CAGRSSGNTIYF. CDR3 DNA: TGTGCTGGACGGTCTTCTGGAAACACCATATATTTT. The chain employs TRBV30 and TRBJ1-3; the D is unclear. This CDR3 has 12 amino acids. Germline-derived CDR1 and CDR2 are GTSNPN and SVGIG (reference sequence).

This clone was counted a single time. The chain has TRBV5-1 and TRBJ2-5, with 9 bases identical to TRBD2. This CDR3 has 17 residues. V lost 3 bases, J lost 2 bases, and 11 bases stayed unmatched. Germline V gene lookup returns CDR1 SGHRS and CDR2 YFSETQ. The chain's CDR3 is CASSSTPGTSLQETQYF. The CDR3, as DNA: TGCGCCAGCAGCTCAACTCCCGGGACTAGCTTACAAGAGACCCAGTACTTC.

This sequence joins TRBV2 and TRBJ1-5, with TRBD1 as a possible D gene (5 bases). Per germline, CDR1 SNHLY and CDR2 FYNNEI. Trimming took off 7 bases at V and 7 bases at J, with 20 bases between the two ends. This CDR3 is 15 amino acids long. Here the CDR3 DNA reads TGTGCCAGCACACGGGACGGCCGCGGAGGGCAGCCCCAGCATTTT. It yields the protein CASTRDGRGGQPQHF.

This clone was seen just once. This chain uses TRBV7-3 with TRBJ2-2; 8 nucleotides align to TRBD2. This CDR3 contains 15 residues. With 6 bases clipped from V and 2 bases from J, the junction kept 5 bases outside the gene matches. Germline CDR1 reads SGHTA; CDR2 reads FQGTGA. CDR3 DNA sequence: TGTGCCAGCAGTTCGGGGGGGCCCAACACCGGGGAGCTGTTTTTT. As protein: CASSSGGPNTGELFF.